The T cell receptor (beta chain) described here comes from a study of cytomegalovirus exposure and HLA in healthy donors. General study findings and limits: A missense DCLRE1C variant was associated with V- and J-gene trimming of TCR beta chains in a later analysis, and an independent cohort replicated the association. In a later analysis, HLA-associated TCR beta chains were more clonally expanded than equally common others. An Asian-associated ancestry cluster reportedly showed fewer N-insertions than the approximately 620-donor mean in a later analysis.

With respect to this clone: Its antigen remains unidentified.

The primer mix had 60 Vbeta and 13 Jbeta primers. Measured with immunoSEQ multiplex PCR; TCRdb has only the in-frame clones, and not every one. The data show about 110,000 clones, with about three quarters seen just once and less than 0.95% held by the top ten. Source material: PBMCs. The receptor was isolated from a boy between 10 and 17 years old in good health and CMV-seronegative.

CDR3 region: CAWRVKTGRKLLSGNTIYF. CDR3 DNA sequence: TGTGCCTGGAGAGTCAAGACAGGACGAAAATTACTCTCTGGAAACACCATATATTTT. The J gene is TRBJ1-3, the V gene TRBV30, with a weak D call TRBD1 (6 bases). Looked up from germline, CDR1 is GTSNPN and CDR2 is SVGIG (reference sequence). V was clipped by 3 bases and J by 0 bases, with 24 bases between them. The CDR3 loop spans 19 amino acids.